The following is a T cell receptor (beta chain) sequence with its context. The antigen remains unidentified. This sample stems from a study of Tregs in tolerant kidney transplant recipients. Study-wide points: In tolerant patients, donor-specific Tregs outgrew total Tregs, suggesting antigen-driven expansion.

The CDR3 length is 12 residues. V lost 4 bases and J 7 bases, leaving 8 bases between the germline ends. Germline V gene data show CDR1 as MNHEY and CDR2 as SVGAGI. Sequencing used immunoSEQ multiplex PCR; TCRdb keeps in-frame clones, though not all of them. The data show some 74,000 clones, 85% to 95% seen once. Thawed PBMCs were FACS-sorted into unstimulated CD4+CD25+CD127- regulatory T cells, CD4+CD25- non-regulatory cells, CD4 and CD8 cells. This rearrangement joins TRBV6-5 to TRBJ2-1; D gene ambiguous. Here the sequenced sample was Tregs from blood, taken before the transplant. This clonotype originated in a human donor who received a combined kidney and bone marrow transplant. DNA of the CDR3: TGTGCCAGCAGTTCCTTCCTGAATGAGCAGTTCTTC. Translation gives CASSSFLNEQFF.